This T cell receptor (beta chain) stems from a study of cytomegalovirus exposure and HLA in healthy donors. PCR employed 60 Vbeta and 13 Jbeta primers. The data were produced by immunoSEQ multiplex PCR, yet TCRdb's version contains in-frame clones alone and is incomplete. This repertoire shows 100,000 to 150,000 clones, roughly 72% found once; its top ten account for 3% to 5%. The donors were healthy bone marrow donors. Study outcomes and limitations: The study recorded 164 TCR beta chains that were cytomegalovirus-associated. Within an earlier analysis, most TCR beta V segments proved productive either about 87% or about 30% of the time.

Germline CDR1 SNHLY, CDR2 FYNNEI. The CDR3 is 13 amino acids. V dropped 6 bases and J dropped 6; count of bases not matched to a gene: 6. On this clone: The antigen is unknown.

The sample was PBMCs. The chain combines TRBV2 with TRBJ1-2; 8 bases map to TRBD1. The TCR originated in a man in his forties in good health and CMV-seropositive. CDR3 amino acids: CASREDREDGYTF. CDR3 nucleotide sequence: TGTGCCAGCAGAGAGGACAGGGAGGATGGCTACACCTTC.